This passage covers 11 T cell receptor beta chains from one sample sequenced in a study of low-dose radiotherapy and immunotherapy resistance in tumors. Time point described: after trial treatment. The sample's treatment: LDRT plus nivolumab, ipilimumab, low-dose cyclophosphamide and aspirin (RACIN trial). Covering alpha and beta chains, TRAV- and TRBV-specific primers were used for the first-strand cDNA. With a V-primer adapter and a constant-region primer, TCRs were amplified for 20 to 25 PCR cycles. TCRdb used MiXCR to reprocess the reads, holding one entry per CDR3 protein. The profile shows approximately 100,000 distinct CDR3 sequences, less than 25% of them singletons. The sample consisted of PBMCs, taken after low-dose radiotherapy plus immunotherapy. These receptors were obtained from a male donor with prostate cancer.

This clonotype has ten or more counts. V is TRBV12-3 or TRBV12-4 and J is TRBJ2-1; unclear D gene. The CDR3 loop spans 14 amino acids. Trimming shortened V by 5 bases and J by 3 bases, and 11 bases separated the two germline ends. CDR3 protein: CASSRQVGYNEQFF. The DNA for the CDR3 is TGTGCCAGCAGTCGCCAAGTGGGCTACAATGAGCAGTTCTTC.

There are many counts of this clonotype. This chain uses TRBV7-2 with TRBJ2-3, with TRBD1 identical over 7 bases. V lost 5 bases, J lost 3 bases, and 2 bases stayed unmatched. CDR3 size: 13 residues. CDR1 is SGHTA and CDR2 is FQGNSA in the germline V gene. CDR3 amino acids: CASSVRGTDTQYF. In DNA form, the CDR3 reads TGTGCCAGCAGCGTCAGGGGGACAGATACGCAGTATTTT.

The chain has TRBV6-2 or TRBV6-3 and TRBJ1-1; D uncertain. This CDR3 spans 12 amino acids. Germline V gives CDR1 MNHEY, CDR2 SVGEGT. V dropped 8 bases and J dropped 3 bases, with 10 bases sitting between them. The DNA of the CDR3 is TGTGCCAGCGGGGTTGGAGACACTGAAGCTTTCTTT. It is translated as CASGVGDTEAFF.

This clonotype was counted between two and nine times. The DNA is left out, because the CDR3 cannot be placed on it with certainty; the CDR3 is given as TCRdb lists it. This sequence joins TRBV12-3 or TRBV12-4 and TRBJ2-2. The CDR3 is 17 amino acids in total, end residues counted. This chain's CDR3 is CASSFRSSRPTGELFFF.

This clonotype appeared many times. This chain connects TRBV5-6 to TRBJ2-2, with 7 bases fitting TRBD1. The V and J ends lost 4 bases and 4 bases, in that order; junction bases with no gene match: 4. The CDR3 length is 14 residues. Germline assignment: CDR1 SGHDT and CDR2 YYEEEE. This chain's CDR3 is CASSVGQITGELFF. CDR3 coding DNA: TGTGCCAGCAGCGTGGGACAGATCACCGGGGAGCTGTTTTTT.

This clonotype has a count of ten or more. The chain recombines TRBV29-1 with TRBJ2-7; possibly TRBD1 for D (6 bases). The CDR3 covers 11 residues. The germline CDR1 and CDR2 sequences are SQVTM and ANQGSEA. The germline V and J ends were trimmed by 4 bases and 6 bases, with 10 bases remaining between them. The CDR3 DNA reads TGCAGCGTTGGCAGGGGTGGCGAGCAGTACTTC. Amino acids: CSVGRGGEQYF.

This clonotype was picked up many times. The chain is built from TRBV12-3 or TRBV12-4 and TRBJ1-5, with a tentative D call TRBD1 (6 bases). The V gene lost 8 bases and the J gene lost 3 bases, with 14 bases spanning the gap. This CDR3 is 14 amino acids long. This CDR3 reads CASSGGTFNQPQHF. For the CDR3, the DNA is TGTGCCAGCTCCGGCGGGACATTCAATCAGCCCCAGCATTTT.

This chain joins TRBV28 and TRBJ2-7; D gene uncertain. Deletions cut 6 bases from V and 5 bases from J, with 11 bases between. Germline CDR1 MDHEN, CDR2 SYDVKM. The CDR3 is 12 residues long. The CDR3 region has the DNA TGTGCCAGCAGCACAAATCTCCACGAGCAGTACTTC. Encoded protein: CASSTNLHEQYF.

There are many counts of this clonotype. The rearrangement joins TRBV6-4 to TRBJ2-1, with 13 bases matching TRBD2. Trimming at V came to 2 bases and at J to 6 bases, leaving 1 base not matched to a gene. The CDR3 is 15 residues long. The germline V gene has CDR1 MRHNA and CDR2 SNTAGT. The CDR3 bases are TGTGCCAGCAGTGACACTAGCGGGGGGGCCAATGAGCAGTTCTTC. This codes for CASSDTSGGANEQFF.

This clonotype was seen ten or more times. V is TRBV5-4 and J is TRBJ1-6, with TRBD1 identical over 8 bases. V shed 0 bases and J 6 bases; nucleotides not matched to a gene: 8. Germline CDR1 reads SGHNT; CDR2 reads YYREEE (reference sequence). The CDR3 is 17 amino acids. The CDR3 loop is CASSLGVGQAANSPLHF. CDR3 sequence (DNA): TGTGCCAGCAGCTTGGGAGTGGGACAGGCAGCTAATTCACCCCTCCACTTT.

This clonotype was counted many times. The V call is TRBV14, the J call TRBJ1-2; D perhaps matches TRBD1 (5 bases). The ends were cut back, 1 base at V and 0 bases at J, with 9 bases in the middle. CDR3 length: 15 amino acids. Germline lookup yields CDR1 SGHDN and CDR2 FVKESK. The CDR3 bases are TGTGCCAGCAGCCAAGCCGGGACGGCTAACTATGGCTACACCTTC. It is translated as CASSQAGTANYGYTF.